What follows are 20 T cell receptor beta chains derived from one specimen sequenced in a study of blood T cells in healthy people across ages. A second roughly 7 to 12 cycle PCR used barcoded and J-beta primers. TCRdb processed the 5' RACE reads anew with MiXCR; each CDR3 protein has one entry. The sample consists of 1,100,000 or so distinct CDR3 sequences, 45% of them appearing once. Sequencing used blood. The receptors come from a woman aged 55-75 years in good health.

This clonotype was observed a few times. The rearrangement joins TRBV6-2 or TRBV6-3 to TRBJ2-3, with D unclear. This CDR3 has 14 amino acids. From germline, CDR1 is MNHEY and CDR2 SVGEGT. V was cut by 0 bases and J by 1 base, with 5 bases left in between. CDR3 residues: CASSYSDGTDTQYF. The DNA for the CDR3 is TGTGCCAGCAGTTACTCGGACGGCACAGATACGCAGTATTTT.

This chain links TRBV5-1 with TRBJ1-6; no definite D call. The germline V and J ends were trimmed by 4 bases and 2 bases, with 13 bases remaining between them. The CDR3 sequence is 16 residues long. Germline loops: CDR1 SGHRS, CDR2 YFSETQ. CDR3: CASSVGLLTYNSPLHF. CDR3 DNA sequence: TGCGCCAGCAGCGTTGGACTTTTAACCTATAATTCACCCCTCCACTTT.

A single count supports this clonotype. This chain joins TRBV27 and TRBJ2-1; TRBD2 matches 7 bases. Germline V CDR1 and CDR2: MNHEY, SMNVEV (reference sequence). The CDR3 is 16 amino acids. With V trimmed by 4 bases and J by 15 bases, 21 bases remained unmatched. The CDR3 bases are TGTGCCAGCAGTTCGCACCTCGGGCGGGAGAGGTTAAGGTGGTTCTTC. It specifies CASSSHLGRERLRWFF.

The chain has TRBV7-9 and TRBJ2-7; 12 bases align to TRBD2. Germline trimming cut 4 bases from V and 0 bases from J; bases unmatched to any gene: 7. Germline CDR1 is SEHNR and CDR2 is FQNEAQ (reference sequence). This CDR3 spans 17 amino acids. This CDR3 reads CASSSRLAGVSSYEQYF. In DNA, the CDR3 is TGTGCCAGCAGCTCCCGACTAGCGGGAGTCTCCTCCTACGAGCAGTACTTC.

In the case of this clonotype: Compared with germline, one end of the junction differs, possibly owing to a read error. This chain joins TRBV7-2 and TRBJ1-1, with D unresolved. The CDR3 length is 15 residues. The germline V gene encodes CDR1 SGHTA and CDR2 FQGNSA. The CDR3 protein is CASSLAKTKNAEAFF. DNA for the CDR3: TGTGCCAGCAGCTTAGCTAAGACCAAGAACGCTGAAGCTTTCTTT.

This clonotype has only a few counts. The chain is built from TRBV28 and TRBJ2-7; 7 bases agree with TRBD1. The CDR3 runs to 13 residues. V trimming: 4 bases; J trimming: 12 bases; junction bases outside the gene matches: 12. Germline values: CDR1 MDHEN, CDR2 SYDVKM. The CDR3 protein is CASSSTGKRPGYF. In DNA form, the CDR3 reads TGTGCCAGCAGTTCGACAGGGAAGCGTCCGGGGTACTTC.

The chain joins TRBV9 to TRBJ2-7; 7 bases map to TRBD1. The J call is uncertain, as TRBJ2-5 better fits the DNA end. The CDR3 spans 21 residues. From germline, CDR1 is SGDLS and CDR2 YYNGEE. CDR3 amino acids: CASSAGNLRDRKIQASQTQYF. As DNA, the CDR3 is TGTGCCAGCAGCGCAGGGAACCTCCGGGACAGAAAAATTCAGGCTAGCCAGACCCAGTACTTC.

This clonotype was recorded only once. CDR3 sequence reads: CSARDRSNSPLHF. The CDR3 DNA sequence: TGCAGTGCTCGGGACAGAAGTAATTCACCCCTCCACTTT. V and J are TRBV20-1 and TRBJ1-6; the match to TRBD1 covers 7 bases. Looked up from germline, CDR1 is DFQATT and CDR2 is SNEGSKA (reference sequence). J gave up 6 bases and V 5 bases, and 4 bases lay outside the gene matches. The CDR3 covers 13 residues.

This clonotype occurred a few times. CDR3 nucleotides: TGCAGCGTTGATTTGGGCGGGCCTAACACAGATACGCAGTATTTT. It is translated as CSVDLGGPNTDTQYF. The rearrangement joins TRBV29-1 to TRBJ2-3; maybe TRBD2 (5 bases). The CDR3 runs 15 residues. CDR1 is SQVTM and CDR2 is ANQGSEA in the germline V gene. Deletions cut 3 bases from V and 2 bases from J, with 15 bases between.

This clonotype has more than one count but fewer than ten. This rearrangement joins TRBV7-2 to TRBJ2-7; possibly TRBD2 for D (6 bases). V lost 5 bases and J 2 bases, leaving 16 bases between the germline ends. From germline, CDR1 is SGHTA and CDR2 FQGNSA. The CDR3 length is 15 residues. In DNA, the CDR3 is TGTGCCAGCAGCCCCAGGAGGGAGGTTGCCTACGAGCAGTACTTC. This encodes CASSPRREVAYEQYF.

This clonotype appeared a single time. The genes are TRBV3-1 and TRBJ2-4; 9 nucleotides align to TRBD1. The DNA end favors TRBJ2-7, so the J call may be wrong. Germline CDR1 and CDR2: LGHDT and YNNKEL (reference sequence). The CDR3 is 16 residues long. The CDR3: CASSQDPGQGTNEQYF. The CDR3 coding sequence is TGTGCCAGCAGCCAAGACCCGGGACAGGGTACCAACGAGCAGTACTTC.

This rearrangement joins TRBV18 to TRBJ1-2, with D perhaps TRBD1 (5 bases). The CDR3 spans 14 residues. CDR1 is KGHSH, CDR2 LQKENI, per germline. V shed 2 bases and J shed 6 bases, with 13 bases lying between them. CDR3 region: CASSPNLIGDGYTF. The DNA of the CDR3 is TGTGCCAGCTCACCAAACCTGATAGGGGATGGCTACACCTTC.

The chain carries TRBV2 and TRBJ2-5; D perhaps matches TRBD2 (6 bases). V was clipped by 7 bases and J by 3 bases, with 12 bases between them. The germline gives CDR1 SNHLY, CDR2 FYNNEI. The CDR3 loop spans 13 amino acids. CDR3: CASNGGTKETQYF. In DNA form, the CDR3 reads TGTGCCAGCAACGGCGGGACCAAAGAGACCCAGTACTTC. The variable domain in full, with the rest retrieved from reference TRBV2 and TRBJ2-5, is EPEVTQTPSHQVTQMGQEVILRCVPISNHLYFYWYRQILGQKVEFLVSFYNNEISEKSEIFDDQFSVERPDGSNFTLKIRSTKLEDSAMYFCASNGGTKETQYFGPGTRLLVL.

This clonotype was counted a few times. The chain uses TRBV5-1 and TRBJ2-7, with TRBD2 identical over 9 bases. V shed 0 bases and J 1 base; nucleotides not matched to a gene: 5. The CDR3 contains 16 residues. CDR1 is SGHRS, CDR2 YFSETQ, per germline. The CDR3: CASSLALAGLSYEQYF. CDR3 coding DNA: TGCGCCAGCAGCTTGGCTCTAGCGGGACTTTCCTACGAGCAGTACTTC.

This clonotype was counted a few times. The chain employs TRBV27 and TRBJ2-4, with D tentatively TRBD1 (6 bases). The J call may not be correct, given that the DNA end is closer to TRBJ2-7. In germline, CDR1 is MNHEY, CDR2 SMNVEV (reference sequence). The CDR3 is 13 amino acids. CDR3 sequence (DNA): TGTGCCAGCAGTCCTACAGACAGGTACGAGCAGTACTTC. It codes for CASSPTDRYEQYF.

This clonotype has more than one count but fewer than ten. The rearrangement uses TRBV6-2 or TRBV6-3 and TRBJ2-1; TRBD2 agrees at 7 bases. The CDR3 is 15 residues long. Trimming cost V 8 bases and J 2 bases; bases outside gene matches: 9. Germline CDR1 and CDR2: MNHEY and SVGEGT. As DNA, the CDR3 is TGTGCCAGCGAGTTGGTGGGAGGGGCCTACAATGAGCAGTTCTTC. Translated: CASELVGGAYNEQFF.

The chain carries TRBV6-1 and TRBJ2-1; the match to TRBD2 covers 9 bases. Germline trimming cut 8 bases from V and 6 bases from J; bases unmatched to any gene: 11. CDR1 and CDR2 (germline): MNHNS, SASEGT. CDR3 length equals 15 residues. The CDR3 sequence is CASAREGIGGNEQFF. CDR3 DNA sequence: TGTGCCAGCGCGCGGGAGGGTATAGGCGGCAATGAGCAGTTCTTC.

V is TRBV9 and J is TRBJ2-2; 9 nucleotides match TRBD2. CDR3 length: 15 amino acids. V was clipped by 4 bases and J by 5 bases; unmatched bases: 6. CDR1 is SGDLS and CDR2 is YYNGEE in the germline V gene. Written as DNA, the CDR3 is TGTGCCAGCAGCCCCCGCGCGGGGGGGACCGGGGAGCTGTTTTTT. The encoded protein is CASSPRAGGTGELFF.

V gene TRBV3-1 combines with J gene TRBJ2-7; no firm D call. Germline CDR1 is LGHDT and CDR2 is YNNKEL (reference sequence). V was shortened by 5 bases and J by 6 bases, with 14 bases between the two germline ends. The CDR3 loop spans 13 amino acids. This CDR3 is CASSCDTTGEQYF. DNA of the CDR3: TGTGCCAGCAGCTGTGACACCACCGGCGAGCAGTACTTC.

The chain joins TRBV7-9 to TRBJ2-3, with TRBD2 matching over 9 bases. The V gene end was trimmed by 6 bases and the J gene end by 3 bases; junction bases not matched to a gene: 10. Germline V CDR1 and CDR2: SEHNR, FQNEAQ (reference sequence). The CDR3 is 16 residues long. The CDR3 region is CASRDRSAGGTDTQYF. The CDR3, as DNA: TGTGCCAGCAGGGATCGGTCAGCGGGAGGTACAGATACGCAGTATTTT.